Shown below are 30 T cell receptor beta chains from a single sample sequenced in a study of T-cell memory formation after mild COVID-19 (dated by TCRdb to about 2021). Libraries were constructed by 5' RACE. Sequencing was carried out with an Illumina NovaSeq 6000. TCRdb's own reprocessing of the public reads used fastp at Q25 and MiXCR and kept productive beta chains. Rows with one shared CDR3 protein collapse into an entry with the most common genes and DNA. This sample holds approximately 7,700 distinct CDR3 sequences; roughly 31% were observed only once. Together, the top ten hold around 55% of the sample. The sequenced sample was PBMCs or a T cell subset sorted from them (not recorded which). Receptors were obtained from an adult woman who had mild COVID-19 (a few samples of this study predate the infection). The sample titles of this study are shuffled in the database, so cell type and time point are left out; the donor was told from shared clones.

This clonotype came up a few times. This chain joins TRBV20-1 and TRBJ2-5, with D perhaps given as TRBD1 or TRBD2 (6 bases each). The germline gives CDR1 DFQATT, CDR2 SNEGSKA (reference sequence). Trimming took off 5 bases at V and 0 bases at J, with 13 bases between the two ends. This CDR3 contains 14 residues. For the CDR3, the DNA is TGCAGTGCTCGGGGGCTATGGCACCAAGAGACCCAGTACTTC. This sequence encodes CSARGLWHQETQYF.

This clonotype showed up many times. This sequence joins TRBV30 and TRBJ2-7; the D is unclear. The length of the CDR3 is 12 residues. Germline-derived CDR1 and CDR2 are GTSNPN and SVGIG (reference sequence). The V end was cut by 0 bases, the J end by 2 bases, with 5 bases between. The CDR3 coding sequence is TGTGCCTGGAGTGTAGGTCCCTACGAGCAGTACTTC. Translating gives CAWSVGPYEQYF. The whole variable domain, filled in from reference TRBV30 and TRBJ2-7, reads SQTIHQWPATLVQPVGSPLSLECTVEGTSNPNLYWYRQAAGRGLQLLFYSVGIGQISSEVPQNLSASRPQDRQFILSSKKLLLSDSGFYLCAWSVGPYEQYFGPGTRLTVT.

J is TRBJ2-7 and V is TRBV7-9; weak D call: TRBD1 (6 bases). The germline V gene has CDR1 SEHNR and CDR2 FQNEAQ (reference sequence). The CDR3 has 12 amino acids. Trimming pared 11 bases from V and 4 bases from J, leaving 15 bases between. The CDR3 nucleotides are TGTGCCGTCGACAGGAACCAGTACGAGCAGTACTTC. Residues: CAVDRNQYEQYF.

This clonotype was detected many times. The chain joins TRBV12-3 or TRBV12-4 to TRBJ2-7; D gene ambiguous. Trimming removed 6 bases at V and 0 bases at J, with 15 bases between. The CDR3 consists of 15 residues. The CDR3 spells CASRAPGPSSYEQYF. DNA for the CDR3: TGTGCCAGCAGGGCGCCGGGTCCCTCCTCCTACGAGCAGTACTTC.

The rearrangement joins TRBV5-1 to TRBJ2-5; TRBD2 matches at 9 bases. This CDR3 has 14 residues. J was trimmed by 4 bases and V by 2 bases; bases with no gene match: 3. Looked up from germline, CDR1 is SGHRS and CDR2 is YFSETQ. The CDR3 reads CASSFSGGTETQYF. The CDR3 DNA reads TGCGCCAGCAGCTTCAGCGGGGGGACAGAGACCCAGTACTTC.

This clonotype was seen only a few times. DNA of the CDR3: TGTGCCAGCAGACCGACACTAGCGGGGCCCCAAGAGACCCAGTACTTC. Protein sequence: CASRPTLAGPQETQYF. The chain combines TRBV6-5 with TRBJ2-5; 10 bases are shared with TRBD2. The CDR3 runs to 16 residues. The germline gives CDR1 MNHEY, CDR2 SVGAGI. V lost 6 bases to trimming and J lost 1 base; unmatched junction nucleotides: 8.

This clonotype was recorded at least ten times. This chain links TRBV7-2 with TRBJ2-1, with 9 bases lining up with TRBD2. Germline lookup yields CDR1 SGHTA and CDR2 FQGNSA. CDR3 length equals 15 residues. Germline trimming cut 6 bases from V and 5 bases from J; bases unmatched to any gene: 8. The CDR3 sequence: CASRFSGGLDNEQFF. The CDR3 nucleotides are TGTGCCAGCAGGTTTAGCGGGGGACTTGACAATGAGCAGTTCTTC. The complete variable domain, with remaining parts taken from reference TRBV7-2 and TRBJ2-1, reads GAGVSQSPSNKVTEKGKDVELRCDPISGHTALYWYRQSLGQGLEFLIYFQGNSAPDKSGLPSDRFSAERTGGSVSTLTIQRTQQEDSAVYLCASRFSGGLDNEQFFGPGTRLTVL.

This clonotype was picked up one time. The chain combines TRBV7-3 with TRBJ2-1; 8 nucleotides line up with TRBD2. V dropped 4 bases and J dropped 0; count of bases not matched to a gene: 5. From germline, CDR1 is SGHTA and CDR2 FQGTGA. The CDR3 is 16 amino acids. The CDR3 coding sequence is TGTGCCAGCAGCTACTACAGCGGGAGCTCCTACAATGAGCAGTTCTTC. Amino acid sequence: CASSYYSGSSYNEQFF.

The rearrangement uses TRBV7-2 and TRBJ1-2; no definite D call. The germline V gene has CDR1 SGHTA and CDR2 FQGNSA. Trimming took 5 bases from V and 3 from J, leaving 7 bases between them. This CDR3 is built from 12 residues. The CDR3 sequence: CASSPRDYGYTF. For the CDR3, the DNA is TGTGCCAGCAGCCCAAGGGACTATGGCTACACCTTC.

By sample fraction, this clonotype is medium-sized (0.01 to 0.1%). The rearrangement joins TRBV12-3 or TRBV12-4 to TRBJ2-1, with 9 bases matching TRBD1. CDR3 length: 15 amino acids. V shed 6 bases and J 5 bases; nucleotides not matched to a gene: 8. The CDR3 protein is CASRPGTGSNNEQFF. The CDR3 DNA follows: TGTGCCAGCAGACCCGGGACAGGGTCCAACAATGAGCAGTTCTTC.

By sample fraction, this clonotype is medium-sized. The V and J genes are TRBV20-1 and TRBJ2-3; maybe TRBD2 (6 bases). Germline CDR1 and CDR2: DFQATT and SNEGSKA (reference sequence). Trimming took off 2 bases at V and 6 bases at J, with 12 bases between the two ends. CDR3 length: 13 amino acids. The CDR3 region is CSARLPSADTQYF. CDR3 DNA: TGCAGTGCTAGACTGCCTAGCGCGGATACGCAGTATTTT.

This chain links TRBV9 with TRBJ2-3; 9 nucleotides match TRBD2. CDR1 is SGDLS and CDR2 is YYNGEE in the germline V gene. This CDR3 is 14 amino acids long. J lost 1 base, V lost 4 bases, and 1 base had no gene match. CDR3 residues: CASSQRGGTDTQYF. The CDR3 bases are TGTGCCAGCAGCCAGCGGGGGGGCACAGATACGCAGTATTTT.

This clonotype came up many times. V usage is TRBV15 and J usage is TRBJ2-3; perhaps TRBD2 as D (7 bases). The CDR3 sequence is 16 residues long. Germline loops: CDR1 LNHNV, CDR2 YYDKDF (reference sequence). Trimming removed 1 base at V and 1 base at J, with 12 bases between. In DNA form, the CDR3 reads TGTGCCACCAGCAGAGCCGGAGGGGGGGGCACAGATACGCAGTATTTT. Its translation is CATSRAGGGGTDTQYF.

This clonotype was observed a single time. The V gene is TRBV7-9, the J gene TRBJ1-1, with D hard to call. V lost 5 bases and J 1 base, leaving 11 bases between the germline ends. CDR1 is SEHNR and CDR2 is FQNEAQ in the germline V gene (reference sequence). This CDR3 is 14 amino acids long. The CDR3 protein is CASSPESRNTEAFF. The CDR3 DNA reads TGTGCCAGCAGCCCAGAGAGTAGGAACACTGAAGCTTTCTTT.

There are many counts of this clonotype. The CDR3 DNA reads as TGCGCCAGCAGCCACAGGGATATCCCCACAGATACGCAGTATTTT. Its protein product is CASSHRDIPTDTQYF. The chain combines TRBV4-1 with TRBJ2-3; D may be TRBD1 (5 bases). V gave up 3 bases and J gave up 2 bases, with 12 bases separating them. In germline, CDR1 is MGHRA, CDR2 YSYEKL. The CDR3 is made up of 15 amino acids.

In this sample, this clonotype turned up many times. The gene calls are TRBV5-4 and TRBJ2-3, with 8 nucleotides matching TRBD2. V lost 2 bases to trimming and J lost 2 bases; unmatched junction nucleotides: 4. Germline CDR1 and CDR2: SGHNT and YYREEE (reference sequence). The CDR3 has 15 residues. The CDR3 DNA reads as TGTGCCAGCAGCTTAGCGGGGGACCTCACAGATACGCAGTATTTT. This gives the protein CASSLAGDLTDTQYF. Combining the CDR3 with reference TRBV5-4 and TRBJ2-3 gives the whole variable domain ETGVTQSPTHLIKTRGQQVTLRCSSQSGHNTVSWYQQALGQGPQFIFQYYREEENGRGNFPPRFSGLQFPNYSSELNVNALELDDSALYLCASSLAGDLTDTQYFGPGTRLTVL.

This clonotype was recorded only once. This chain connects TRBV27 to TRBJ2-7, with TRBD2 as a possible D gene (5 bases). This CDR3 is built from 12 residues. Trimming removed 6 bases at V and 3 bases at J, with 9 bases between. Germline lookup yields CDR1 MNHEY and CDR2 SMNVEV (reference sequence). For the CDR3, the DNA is TGTGCCAGCAGGACCGGGGACTACGAGCAGTACTTC. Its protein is CASRTGDYEQYF.

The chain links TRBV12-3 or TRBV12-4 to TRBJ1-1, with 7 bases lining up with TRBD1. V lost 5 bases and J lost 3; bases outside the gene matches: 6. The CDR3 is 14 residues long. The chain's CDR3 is CASSVTGSYTEAFF. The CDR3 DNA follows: TGTGCCAGCAGTGTGACAGGGTCGTACACTGAAGCTTTCTTT.

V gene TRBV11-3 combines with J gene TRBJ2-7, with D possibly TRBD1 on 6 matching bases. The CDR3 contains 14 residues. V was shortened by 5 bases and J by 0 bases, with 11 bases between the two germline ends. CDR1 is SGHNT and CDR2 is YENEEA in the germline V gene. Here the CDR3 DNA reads TGTGCCAGCAGCAACCGGGACACCTCCTACGAGCAGTACTTC. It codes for CASSNRDTSYEQYF.

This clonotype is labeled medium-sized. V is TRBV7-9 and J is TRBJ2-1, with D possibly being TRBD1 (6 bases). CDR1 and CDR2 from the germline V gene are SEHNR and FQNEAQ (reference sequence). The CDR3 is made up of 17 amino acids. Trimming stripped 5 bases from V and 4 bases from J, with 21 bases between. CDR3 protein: CASSPDRSRRGYNEQFF. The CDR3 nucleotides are TGTGCCAGCAGCCCCGACAGGTCCCGACGGGGTTACAATGAGCAGTTCTTC.

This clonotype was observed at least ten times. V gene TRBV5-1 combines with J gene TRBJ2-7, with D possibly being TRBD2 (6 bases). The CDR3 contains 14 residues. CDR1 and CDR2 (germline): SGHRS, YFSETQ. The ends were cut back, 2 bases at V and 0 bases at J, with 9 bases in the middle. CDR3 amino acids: CASSLTGSSYEQYF. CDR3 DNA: TGCGCCAGCAGCTTAACCGGGAGCTCCTACGAGCAGTACTTC.

CDR3 region: CASSQLSRGDEQFF. The CDR3 bases are TGCGCCAGCAGCCAACTAAGCAGGGGGGATGAGCAGTTCTTC. This chain links TRBV4-3 with TRBJ2-1, with D maybe TRBD1 (7 bases). The germline V gene encodes CDR1 LGHNA and CDR2 YSLEER. This CDR3 has 14 amino acids. Trimming pared 2 bases from V and 8 bases from J, leaving 13 bases between.

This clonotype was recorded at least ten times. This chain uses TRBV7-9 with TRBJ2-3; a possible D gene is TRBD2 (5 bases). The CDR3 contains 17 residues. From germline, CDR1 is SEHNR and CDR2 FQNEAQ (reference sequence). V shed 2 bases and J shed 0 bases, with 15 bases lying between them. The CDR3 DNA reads TGTGCCAGCAGCTTATCGAGCGGTGGAACTAGCACAGATACGCAGTATTTT. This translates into CASSLSSGGTSTDTQYF.

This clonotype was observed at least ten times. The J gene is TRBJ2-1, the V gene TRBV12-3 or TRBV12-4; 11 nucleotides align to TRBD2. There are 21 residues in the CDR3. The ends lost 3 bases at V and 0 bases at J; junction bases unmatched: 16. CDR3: CASSFSLTSGGPRSSYNEQFF. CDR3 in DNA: TGTGCCAGCAGTTTCTCATTAACTAGCGGGGGCCCCCGAAGCTCCTACAATGAGCAGTTCTTC.

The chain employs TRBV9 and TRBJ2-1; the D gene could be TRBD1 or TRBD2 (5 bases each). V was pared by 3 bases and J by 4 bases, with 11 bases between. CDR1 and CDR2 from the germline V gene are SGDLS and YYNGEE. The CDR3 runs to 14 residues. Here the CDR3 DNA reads TGTGCCAGCAGCGCCGGGACCCTATACAATGAGCAGTTCTTC. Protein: CASSAGTLYNEQFF.

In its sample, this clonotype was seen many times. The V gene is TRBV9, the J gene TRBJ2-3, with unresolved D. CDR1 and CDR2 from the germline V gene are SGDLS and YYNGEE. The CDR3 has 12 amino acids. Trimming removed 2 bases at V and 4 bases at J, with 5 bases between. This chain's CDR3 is CASSVTSDTQYF. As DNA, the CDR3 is TGTGCCAGCAGCGTTACTTCAGATACGCAGTATTTT.

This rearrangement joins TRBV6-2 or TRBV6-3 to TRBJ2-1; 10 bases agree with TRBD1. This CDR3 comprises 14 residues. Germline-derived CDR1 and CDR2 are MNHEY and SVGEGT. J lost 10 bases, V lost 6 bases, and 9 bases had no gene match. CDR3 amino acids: CASSPPGQGREQFF. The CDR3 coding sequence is TGTGCCAGCAGCCCGCCGGGACAGGGGAGGGAGCAGTTCTTC.

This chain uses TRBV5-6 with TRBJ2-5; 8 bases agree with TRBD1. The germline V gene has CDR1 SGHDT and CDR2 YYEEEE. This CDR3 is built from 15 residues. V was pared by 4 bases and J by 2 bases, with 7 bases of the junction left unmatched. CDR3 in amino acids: CASSRWTGLQETQYF. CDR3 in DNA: TGTGCCAGCAGCCGCTGGACAGGGCTGCAAGAGACCCAGTACTTC.

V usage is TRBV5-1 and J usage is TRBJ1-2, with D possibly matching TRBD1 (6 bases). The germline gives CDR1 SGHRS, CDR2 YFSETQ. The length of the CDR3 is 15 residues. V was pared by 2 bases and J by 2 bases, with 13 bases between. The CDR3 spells CASSFTGAENYGYTF. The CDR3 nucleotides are TGCGCCAGCAGCTTTACGGGGGCAGAGAACTATGGCTACACCTTC. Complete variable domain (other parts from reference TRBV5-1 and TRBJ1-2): KAGVTQTPRYLIKTRGQQVTLSCSPISGHRSVSWYQQTPGQGLQFLFEYFSETQRNKGNFPGRFSGRQFSNSRSEMNVSTLELGDSALYLCASSFTGAENYGYTFGSGTRLTVV.

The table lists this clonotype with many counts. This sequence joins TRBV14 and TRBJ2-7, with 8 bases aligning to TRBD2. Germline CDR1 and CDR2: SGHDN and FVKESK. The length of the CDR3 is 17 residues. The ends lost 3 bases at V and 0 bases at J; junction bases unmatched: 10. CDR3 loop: CASSQLPGLGTSYEQYF. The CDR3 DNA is TGTGCCAGCAGCCAGCTCCCGGGACTAGGGACCTCCTACGAGCAGTACTTC.